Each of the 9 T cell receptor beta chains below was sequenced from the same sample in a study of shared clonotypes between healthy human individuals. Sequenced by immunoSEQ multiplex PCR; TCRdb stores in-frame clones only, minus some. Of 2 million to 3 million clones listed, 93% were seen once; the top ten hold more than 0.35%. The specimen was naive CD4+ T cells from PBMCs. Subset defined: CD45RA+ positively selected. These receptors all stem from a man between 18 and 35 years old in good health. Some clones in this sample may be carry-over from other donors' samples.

As DNA, the CDR3 is TGTGCCAGCAGTTTACCCAGGGGTGACAGCTATGGCTACACCTTC. Encoded protein: CASSLPRGDSYGYTF. The chain has TRBV28 and TRBJ1-2, with D tentatively TRBD1 (6 bases). Deletions cut 2 bases from V and 4 bases from J, with 14 bases between. The CDR3 consists of 15 residues. In germline, CDR1 is MDHEN, CDR2 SYDVKM.

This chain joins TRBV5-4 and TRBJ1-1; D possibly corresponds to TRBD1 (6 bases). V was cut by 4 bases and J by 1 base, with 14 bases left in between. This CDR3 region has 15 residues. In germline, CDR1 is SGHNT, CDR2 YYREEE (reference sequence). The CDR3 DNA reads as TGTGCCAGCAGCAGTAGACAGGCGGCGAACACTGAAGCTTTCTTT. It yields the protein CASSSRQAANTEAFF.

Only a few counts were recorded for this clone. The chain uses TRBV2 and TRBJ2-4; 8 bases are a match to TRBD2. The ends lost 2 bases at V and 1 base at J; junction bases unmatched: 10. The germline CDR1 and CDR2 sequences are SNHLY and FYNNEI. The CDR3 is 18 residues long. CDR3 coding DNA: TGTGCCAGCAGTGAACGGCTAGCGGGTGGCCGGGCCAAAAACATTCAGTACTTC. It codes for CASSERLAGGRAKNIQYF.

This CDR3 reads CASRVGRAGGYTF. CDR3 nucleotides: TGTGCCAGCAGAGTCGGCCGCGCGGGTGGCTACACCTTC. This chain joins TRBV2 and TRBJ1-2; no firm D call. The CDR3 contains 13 residues. Trimming took off 6 bases at V and 7 bases at J, with 15 bases between the two ends. Germline CDR1 reads SNHLY; CDR2 reads FYNNEI.

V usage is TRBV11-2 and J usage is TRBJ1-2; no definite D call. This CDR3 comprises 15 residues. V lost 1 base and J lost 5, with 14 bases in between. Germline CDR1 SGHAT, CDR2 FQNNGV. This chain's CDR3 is CASSLGLVQRYGYTF. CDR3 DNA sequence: TGTGCCAGCAGCTTAGGGTTAGTACAGAGATATGGCTACACCTTC.

For the CDR3, the DNA is TGTGCCAGCAGTTTCCTCGGACGGCATAATGAAAAACTGTTTTTT. Its protein is CASSFLGRHNEKLFF. The gene calls are TRBV28 and TRBJ1-4, with D hard to call. V lost 3 bases, J lost 4 bases, and 12 bases lay in between. The CDR3 has 15 amino acids. Germline V CDR1 and CDR2: MDHEN, SYDVKM.

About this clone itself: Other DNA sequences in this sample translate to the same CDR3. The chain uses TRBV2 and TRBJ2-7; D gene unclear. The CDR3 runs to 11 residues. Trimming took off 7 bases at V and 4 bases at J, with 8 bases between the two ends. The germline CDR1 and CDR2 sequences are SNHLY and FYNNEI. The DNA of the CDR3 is TGTGCCAGCACCGTAGAGTACGAGCAGTACTTC. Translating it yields CASTVEYEQYF.

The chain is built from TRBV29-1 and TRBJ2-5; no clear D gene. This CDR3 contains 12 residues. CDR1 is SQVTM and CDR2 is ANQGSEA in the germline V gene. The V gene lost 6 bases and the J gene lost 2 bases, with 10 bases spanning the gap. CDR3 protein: CSVNRPQETQYF. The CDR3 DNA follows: TGCAGCGTCAATCGCCCGCAAGAGACCCAGTACTTC.

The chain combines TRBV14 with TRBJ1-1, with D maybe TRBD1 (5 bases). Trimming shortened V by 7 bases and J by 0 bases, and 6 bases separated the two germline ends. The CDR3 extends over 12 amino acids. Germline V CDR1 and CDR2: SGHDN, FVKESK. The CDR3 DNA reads TGTGCCAGCAACAGGATGAACACTGAAGCTTTCTTT. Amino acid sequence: CASNRMNTEAFF.